A single sample is the source of the 26 T cell receptor beta chains below, sequenced in a study of blood T cell repertoires in COVID-19. Only in-frame clones appear in the TCRdb table, and some are missing; sequencing was by immunoSEQ multiplex PCR. This table holds about 61,000 clones, approximately 91% found once. The material sequenced was peripheral blood. The source of these receptors is a woman aged 45-65 years with active or convalescent COVID-19.

This chain connects TRBV9 to TRBJ2-1; tentative D call: TRBD2 (5 bases). Trimming pared 3 bases from V and 8 bases from J, leaving 12 bases between. Germline V gene lookup returns CDR1 SGDLS and CDR2 YYNGEE. The CDR3 runs 13 residues. This CDR3 reads CASSAWTGDEQFF. DNA for the CDR3: TGTGCCAGCAGCGCCTGGACTGGCGATGAGCAGTTCTTC.

V gene TRBV6-5 combines with J gene TRBJ2-1; 10 bases line up with TRBD2. CDR1 is MNHEY, CDR2 SVGAGI, per germline. There are 16 residues in the CDR3. V was clipped by 4 bases and J by 9 bases; unmatched bases: 12. CDR3 sequence reads: CASSSHLAGVGTEQFF. The CDR3 coding sequence is TGTGCCAGCAGTTCCCACCTAGCGGGAGTGGGTACTGAGCAGTTCTTC.

The rearrangement joins TRBV27 to TRBJ2-3, with a possible D match to TRBD2 (5 bases). V lost 4 bases, J lost 8 bases, and 19 bases lay in between. The CDR3 has 15 residues. Germline loops: CDR1 MNHEY, CDR2 SMNVEV (reference sequence). CDR3 DNA sequence: TGTGCCAGCAGTTCGCCTCCTCTAACTAGAGCTACGCAGTATTTT. This translates into CASSSPPLTRATQYF.

J is TRBJ2-7 and V is TRBV5-6; D not resolved. CDR1 and CDR2 from the germline V gene are SGHDT and YYEEEE. The CDR3 length is 13 residues. With 2 bases removed from V and 1 base from J, the gap between germline ends came to 7 bases. The CDR3 region has the DNA TGTGCCAGCAGCTTTGGGCAGTCCTACGAGCAGTACTTC. It yields the protein CASSFGQSYEQYF.

With regard to this clone: The junction departs from germline at one end; a sequencing error may be responsible. The V and J genes are TRBV7-2 and TRBJ1-1, with D unresolved. This CDR3 comprises 9 residues. Germline CDR1 is SGHTA and CDR2 is FQGNSA. CDR3 loop: CASSFREIF. CDR3 nucleotides: TGTGCCAGCAGCTTTCGGGAAATCTTT.

The chain couples TRBV7-9 to TRBJ1-4; TRBD1 is a possible D gene (6 bases). Trimming removed 11 bases at V and 0 bases at J, with 10 bases between. Germline CDR1 reads SEHNR; CDR2 reads FQNEAQ (reference sequence). The CDR3 runs 13 residues. As DNA, the CDR3 is TGTGCCGGGACACTTGCAACTAATGAAAAACTGTTTTTT. Translating gives CAGTLATNEKLFF.

The rearrangement joins TRBV19 to TRBJ2-1; TRBD1 might be the D (6 bases). The CDR3 has 14 residues. Germline V gene lookup returns CDR1 LNHDA and CDR2 SQIVND (reference sequence). Trimming took 8 bases from V and 0 from J, leaving 11 bases between them. CDR3 region: CASRQESSYNEQFF. DNA of the CDR3: TGTGCCAGTCGACAGGAGAGCTCCTACAATGAGCAGTTCTTC.

J is TRBJ2-1 and V is TRBV7-2, with 9 bases identical to TRBD2. Germline trimming cut 4 bases from V and 3 bases from J; bases unmatched to any gene: 7. The germline V gene has CDR1 SGHTA and CDR2 FQGNSA. This CDR3 contains 16 residues. CDR3 coding DNA: TGTGCCAGCAGCTCCTTAGCGGGAGTGAACTACAATGAGCAGTTCTTC. Translating gives CASSSLAGVNYNEQFF.

This clone was seen a single time. The chain uses TRBV7-6 and TRBJ1-1; tentative D call: TRBD1 (6 bases). CDR1 SGHVS and CDR2 FNYEAQ come from the germline V gene. Trimming took off 4 bases at V and 1 base at J, with 13 bases between the two ends. The CDR3 has 15 amino acids. The CDR3 DNA sequence: TGTGCCAGCAGCTCCGAGGGGGGGTGGAACACTGAAGCTTTCTTT. It encodes CASSSEGGWNTEAFF.

This chain links TRBV5-1 with TRBJ2-7, with TRBD2 matching 14 bases. J lost 3 bases, V lost 4 bases, and 3 bases had no gene match. This CDR3 comprises 15 residues. Germline CDR1 reads SGHRS; CDR2 reads YFSETQ. The CDR3 loop reads CASSPGLAGDYEQYF. CDR3 DNA: TGCGCCAGCAGCCCGGGACTAGCGGGAGACTACGAGCAGTACTTC.

CDR3 sequence: CASSKGLAGDRYEQYF. The CDR3 DNA is TGCGCCAGCAGCAAGGGACTAGCGGGAGATCGCTACGAGCAGTACTTC. This sequence joins TRBV5-1 and TRBJ2-7; 14 positions agree with TRBD2. Germline V gene lookup returns CDR1 SGHRS and CDR2 YFSETQ. The CDR3 runs 16 residues. The J segment lost 3 bases and the V segment lost 4 bases, leaving 6 bases of the junction unmatched.

The chain has TRBV10-3 and TRBJ2-2, with 8 bases lining up with TRBD2. Trimming took 3 bases from V and 5 from J; bases not matched to a gene: 5. The CDR3 length is 15 residues. CDR1 is ENHRY and CDR2 is SYGVKD in the germline V gene. CDR3 in amino acids: CAISDGRAVTGELFF. CDR3 coding DNA: TGTGCCATCAGTGACGGGAGGGCCGTGACCGGGGAGCTGTTTTTT.

V gene TRBV2 combines with J gene TRBJ2-1, with 7 bases lining up with TRBD2. Germline V gives CDR1 SNHLY, CDR2 FYNNEI. Trimming removed 3 bases from V and 7 bases from J; junction bases left unmatched: 9. The CDR3 sequence is 15 residues long. CDR3 residues: CASSDFSGLDNEQFF. CDR3 sequence (DNA): TGTGCCAGCAGTGACTTTAGCGGGCTTGATAATGAGCAGTTCTTC. Variable domain in full (rest from reference TRBV2 and TRBJ2-1): EPEVTQTPSHQVTQMGQEVILRCVPISNHLYFYWYRQILGQKVEFLVSFYNNEISEKSEIFDDQFSVERPDGSNFTLKIRSTKLEDSAMYFCASSDFSGLDNEQFFGPGTRLTVL.

This chain links TRBV7-3 with TRBJ2-2; D may be TRBD1 (5 bases). Germline CDR1 is SGHTA and CDR2 is FQGTGA. The CDR3 totals 16 residues. Trimming removed 1 base from V and 1 base from J, with 10 bases in between. The CDR3 DNA follows: TGTGCCAGCAGCTTAAACGGACATGAGAACACCGGGGAGCTGTTTTTT. It codes for CASSLNGHENTGELFF.

The chain has TRBV4-2 and TRBJ2-2; D is unresolved. The germline V gene encodes CDR1 LGHNA and CDR2 YNFKEQ. Trimming stripped 0 bases from V and 6 bases from J, with 11 bases between. The CDR3 length is 15 residues. The CDR3 coding sequence is TGTGCCAGCAGCCAAGATCGACTGATGGCCGGGGAGCTGTTTTTT. Translating gives CASSQDRLMAGELFF.

The rearrangement uses TRBV11-2 and TRBJ1-5; 8 nucleotides align to TRBD1. The V gene end was trimmed by 2 bases and the J gene end by 6 bases; junction bases not matched to a gene: 9. CDR1 SGHAT and CDR2 FQNNGV come from the germline V gene. The CDR3 contains 16 residues. The CDR3 region is CASSLIQGARSQPQHF. For the CDR3, the DNA is TGTGCCAGCAGCTTAATTCAGGGGGCGCGAAGTCAGCCCCAGCATTTT.

This clone showed up just a few times. The chain joins TRBV6-5 to TRBJ1-2; a weak D match, TRBD1 (6 bases). Trimming pared 4 bases from V and 5 bases from J, leaving 17 bases between. Germline loops: CDR1 MNHEY, CDR2 SVGAGI. The CDR3 spans 15 residues. CDR3 in amino acids: CASSSLGQGRYGYTF. In nucleotides, the CDR3 is TGTGCCAGCAGTTCCCTTGGGCAGGGGCGGTATGGCTACACCTTC.

The chain recombines TRBV9 with TRBJ2-7, with D possibly being TRBD2 (6 bases). The germline V gene encodes CDR1 SGDLS and CDR2 YYNGEE. The CDR3 contains 14 residues. The V end lost 4 bases, the J end lost 0 bases, and 11 bases lay between the germline ends. The chain's CDR3 is CASSRDSSSYEQYF. CDR3 in DNA: TGTGCCAGCAGCCGGGACTCCAGCTCCTACGAGCAGTACTTC.

The chain recombines TRBV11-2 with TRBJ2-7; TRBD2 matches at 9 bases. This CDR3 region has 15 residues. V dropped 3 bases and J dropped 3; count of bases not matched to a gene: 6. The germline CDR1 and CDR2 sequences are SGHAT and FQNNGV. CDR3 residues: CASSFGAGGSYEQYF. CDR3 nucleotide sequence: TGTGCCAGCAGCTTCGGGGCGGGAGGGAGCTACGAGCAGTACTTC.

The chain combines TRBV13 with TRBJ2-3, with 7 nucleotides matching TRBD1. Germline assignment: CDR1 PRHDT and CDR2 FYEKMQ (reference sequence). The CDR3 is 16 amino acids. Trimming took 5 bases from V and 6 from J; bases not matched to a gene: 14. As DNA, the CDR3 is TGTGCCAGCAGCCCCCCTCGTGACAGGGAGACGGATACGCAGTATTTT. As protein: CASSPPRDRETDTQYF.

This clone was counted a single time. The rearrangement links TRBV18 to TRBJ2-1; D is unresolved. Looked up from germline, CDR1 is KGHSH and CDR2 is LQKENI. Between the trimmed V and J ends, which lost 0 bases and 0 bases, there was a span of 9 bases. The CDR3 extends over 16 amino acids. In DNA, the CDR3 is TGTGCCAGCTCACCACCAAGGAGTTCCTCCTACAATGAGCAGTTCTTC. The encoded protein is CASSPPRSSSYNEQFF.

This clone was picked up one time. V is TRBV11-2 and J is TRBJ2-1; D is possibly TRBD2 (5 bases). Trimming shortened V by 0 bases and J by 5 bases, and 14 bases separated the two germline ends. In germline, CDR1 is SGHAT, CDR2 FQNNGV. This CDR3 is 16 amino acids long. The CDR3: CASSLEWLAANNEQFF. The CDR3 nucleotides are TGTGCCAGCAGCTTAGAATGGCTAGCCGCTAACAATGAGCAGTTCTTC.

This clone came up once. The chain combines TRBV7-2 with TRBJ2-3; possibly TRBD1 for D (6 bases). The V gene lost 0 bases and the J gene lost 0 bases, with 13 bases spanning the gap. This CDR3 has 17 residues. Germline V gives CDR1 SGHTA, CDR2 FQGNSA. Here the CDR3 DNA reads TGTGCCAGCAGCTTAGCTGCCGGGACAACTAGCACAGATACGCAGTATTTT. It encodes CASSLAAGTTSTDTQYF.

V usage is TRBV5-1 and J usage is TRBJ2-5; possibly TRBD2 for D (5 bases). The CDR3 sequence is 14 residues long. CDR1 and CDR2 from the germline V gene are SGHRS and YFSETQ. The germline V and J ends were trimmed by 4 bases and 3 bases, with 13 bases remaining between them. CDR3 protein: CASSAPGIKETQYF. For the CDR3, the DNA is TGCGCCAGCAGCGCGCCCGGGATCAAAGAGACCCAGTACTTC.

The chain combines TRBV28 with TRBJ1-2; D not certain. The CDR3 spans 11 residues. Germline assignment: CDR1 MDHEN and CDR2 SYDVKM. The V and J ends lost 6 bases and 5 bases respectively, with 7 bases between them. As DNA, the CDR3 is TGTGCCAGCAGGGCGGCTTATGGCTACACCTTC. It is translated as CASRAAYGYTF.

The DNA for the CDR3 is TGTGCCAGCAGTTACTCGAGTTTAGGGGGCGACTATGGCTACACCTTC. Its translation: CASSYSSLGGDYGYTF. V and J are TRBV6-2 or TRBV6-3 and TRBJ1-2; 7 bases align to TRBD1. This CDR3 region has 16 residues. V lost 0 bases, J lost 3 bases, and 7 bases stayed unmatched. CDR1 and CDR2 from the germline V gene are MNHEY and SVGEGT.